The 14 T cell receptor beta chains given below trace back to one sample, sequenced in a study of Graves' ophthalmopathy and Graves' hyperthyroidism. Beta-chain TCR CDR3 regions were amplified from RNA transcripts. The first round was an RT-PCR with HTBI primers, and the second round was a multiplex PCR. TCRdb itself ran the multiplex PCR reads through MiXCR, one entry per CDR3 protein. The sample has 600,000 to 950,000 distinct CDR3 sequences; roughly 40% are singletons. The source material was peripheral blood. All receptors come from an adult man with Graves' ophthalmopathy.

In this sample, this clonotype turned up a few times. V is TRBV10-2 and J is TRBJ2-2; D assignment may be TRBD1 or TRBD2 (5 bases each). Germline V gene data show CDR1 as WSHSY and CDR2 as SAAADI. The length of the CDR3 is 13 residues. Trimming cost V 6 bases and J 5 bases, with 10 bases left between them. Written as DNA, the CDR3 is TGCGCCAGCAGCCTCAGGGAGACCGGGGAGCTGTTTTTT. Its translation: CASSLRETGELFF.

This clonotype was observed a handful of times. The genes are TRBV4-2 and TRBJ1-2; no definite D call. The V end lost 0 bases, the J end lost 3 bases, and 11 bases lay between the germline ends. Germline CDR1 and CDR2: LGHNA and YNFKEQ. The CDR3 has 15 residues. The chain's CDR3 is CASSQDRGVDYGYTF. In DNA form, the CDR3 reads TGTGCCAGCAGCCAAGATCGTGGGGTCGACTATGGCTACACCTTC.

Turning to this clonotype: One end of the junction fails to match germline, which may point to a read error. The chain combines TRBV5-1 with TRBJ2-7; possibly TRBD1 for D (5 bases). This CDR3 comprises 14 residues. In germline, CDR1 is SGHRS, CDR2 YFSETQ. CDR3 residues: CASSSYRIGYEQYF. The CDR3 DNA reads as TGTGCCAGCAGCTCTTACAGGATCGGCTACGAGCAGTACTTC.

Only a few counts were recorded for this clonotype. CDR3 DNA: TGTGCCAGCAGTCCACCGACAGGGAAAGATAACTATGGCTACACCTTC. It is translated as CASSPPTGKDNYGYTF. The chain carries TRBV6-5 and TRBJ1-2; 7 positions match TRBD1. The CDR3 length is 16 residues. The germline gives CDR1 MNHEY, CDR2 SVGAGI. J gave up 1 base and V 5 bases, and 10 bases lay outside the gene matches.

This clonotype turned up a few times. The V gene is TRBV6-6, the J gene TRBJ2-7; 12 bases align to TRBD1. From germline, CDR1 is MNHNY and CDR2 SVGAGI (reference sequence). Losses at the gene ends were 4 bases for V and 7 bases for J; bases not matched to a gene: 5. This CDR3 contains 14 residues. The CDR3 sequence: CASSWGQGAGEQYF. CDR3 DNA: TGTGCCAGCAGTTGGGGACAGGGGGCGGGGGAGCAGTACTTC.

As for this clonotype: A read error is possible here, since a much larger clone lies one base away. The genes are TRBV24-1 and TRBJ1-2; 12 bases are shared with TRBD1. This CDR3 is built from 13 residues. The germline V gene has CDR1 KGHDR and CDR2 SFDVKD. The CDR3 bases are TGTGCCACCCGGGGACAGGGGGCTGGTGGCTCCACCTTC. It encodes CATRGQGAGGSTF.

V gene TRBV14 combines with J gene TRBJ2-7; D possibly uses TRBD1 or TRBD2 (5 bases each). Germline V CDR1 and CDR2: SGHDN, FVKESK. The V end lost 0 bases, the J end lost 3 bases, and 15 bases lay between the germline ends. CDR3 length: 16 residues. CDR3 loop: CASSQEMRGRLYEQYF. In DNA form, the CDR3 reads TGTGCCAGCAGCCAAGAAATGAGGGGCCGGCTCTACGAGCAGTACTTC.

The chain links TRBV20-1 to TRBJ1-2; D gene uncertain. Trimming shortened V by 6 bases and J by 0 bases, and 14 bases separated the two germline ends. Germline V gene lookup returns CDR1 DFQATT and CDR2 SNEGSKA (reference sequence). The CDR3 is 14 amino acids. For the CDR3, the DNA is TGCAGTGCCAATACAGACGGATCTAACTATGGCTACACCTTC. Translated, it gives CSANTDGSNYGYTF.

The rearrangement links TRBV11-2 to TRBJ2-3; 12 bases are a match to TRBD2. The CDR3 contains 15 residues. V dropped 1 base and J dropped 4; count of bases not matched to a gene: 0. CDR1 and CDR2 from the germline V gene are SGHAT and FQNNGV. Written as DNA, the CDR3 is TGTGCCAGCAGCTTAGGACTAGCGGGGGCAGATACGCAGTATTTT. Residues: CASSLGLAGADTQYF. The full variable domain, its missing parts supplied by reference TRBV11-2 and TRBJ2-3, is EAGVAQSPRYKIIEKRQSVAFWCNPISGHATLYWYQQILGQGPKLLIQFQNNGVVDDSQLPKDRFSAERLKGVDSTLKIQPAKLEDSAVYLCASSLGLAGADTQYFGPGTRLTVL.

This clonotype showed up just a few times. The chain links TRBV7-9 to TRBJ2-7, with TRBD2 matching 9 bases. CDR3 length equals 16 residues. Germline CDR1 is SEHNR and CDR2 is FQNEAQ (reference sequence). V lost 1 base and J lost 5; bases outside the gene matches: 9. The CDR3 spells CASSLDGSSGNHEQYF. The CDR3 DNA follows: TGTGCCAGCAGCTTAGACGGGTCTAGCGGGAATCACGAGCAGTACTTC.

The rearrangement links TRBV25-1 to TRBJ2-6, with TRBD2 as a possible D gene (5 bases). V lost 7 bases and J lost 0, with 13 bases in between. The CDR3 consists of 16 residues. Germline CDR1 is MGHDK and CDR2 is SYGVNS. For the CDR3, the DNA is TGTGCCAGCAAACGGACTGGGAACTCTGGGGCCAACGTCCTGACTTTC. Protein sequence: CASKRTGNSGANVLTF.

This chain joins TRBV10-3 and TRBJ2-5, with 12 nucleotides matching TRBD2. Losses at the gene ends were 10 bases for V and 5 bases for J; bases not matched to a gene: 8. Germline CDR1 reads ENHRY; CDR2 reads SYGVKD. The CDR3 length is 14 residues. CDR3 sequence (DNA): TGTGCCACCGGACGGACTAGCGGGATGGAGACCCAGTACTTC. It codes for CATGRTSGMETQYF.

V is TRBV2 and J is TRBJ2-7, with D possibly matching TRBD1 (5 bases). V lost 8 bases and J 6 bases, leaving 26 bases between the germline ends. This CDR3 contains 16 residues. Germline CDR1 is SNHLY and CDR2 is FYNNEI. CDR3 amino acids: CASSPRSGGRVSEQYF. DNA for the CDR3: TGTGCCAGCTCACCAAGATCAGGCGGCAGGGTCAGCGAGCAGTACTTC.

The chain has TRBV18 and TRBJ2-5, with 9 bases identical to TRBD1. From germline, CDR1 is KGHSH and CDR2 LQKENI. This CDR3 is built from 14 residues. Trimming removed 4 bases from V and 3 bases from J; junction bases left unmatched: 3. The CDR3: CASSRTGEEETQYF. The CDR3 DNA reads TGTGCCAGCTCACGGACAGGGGAGGAAGAGACCCAGTACTTC.